The clone carrying this TCR beta chain was seen at least ten times. Its antigen remains unknown. TCRdb processed the reads anew with MiXCR; each CDR3 protein has one entry. The data contain about 400,000 distinct CDR3 sequences, less than 20% of them seen just once; the ten biggest clones take up approximately 8%. The record originates from a study of T cell repertoires in cytomegalovirus infection. Study background: Indications of both CMV infection and matching HLA type were provided by public TCR beta signatures.

Findings and limits, study-wide: The cumulative frequency of public TCR beta families distinguished individuals who carried CMV together with the relevant HLA.

V was clipped by 4 bases and J by 10 bases; unmatched bases: 8. Per the germline V gene, CDR1 is SGHTA and CDR2 is FQGNSA. This CDR3 region has 14 residues. This sequence joins TRBV7-2 and TRBJ2-1; the match to TRBD1 covers 9 bases. The sequence derives from a human donor in good health (CMV status not recorded). Some clones in this sample may be carry-over from other donors' samples. Source material: PBMCs. The CDR3 loop reads CASSSKNRGHEQFF. The CDR3 nucleotides are TGTGCCAGCAGCTCGAAAAACAGGGGGCACGAGCAGTTCTTC.